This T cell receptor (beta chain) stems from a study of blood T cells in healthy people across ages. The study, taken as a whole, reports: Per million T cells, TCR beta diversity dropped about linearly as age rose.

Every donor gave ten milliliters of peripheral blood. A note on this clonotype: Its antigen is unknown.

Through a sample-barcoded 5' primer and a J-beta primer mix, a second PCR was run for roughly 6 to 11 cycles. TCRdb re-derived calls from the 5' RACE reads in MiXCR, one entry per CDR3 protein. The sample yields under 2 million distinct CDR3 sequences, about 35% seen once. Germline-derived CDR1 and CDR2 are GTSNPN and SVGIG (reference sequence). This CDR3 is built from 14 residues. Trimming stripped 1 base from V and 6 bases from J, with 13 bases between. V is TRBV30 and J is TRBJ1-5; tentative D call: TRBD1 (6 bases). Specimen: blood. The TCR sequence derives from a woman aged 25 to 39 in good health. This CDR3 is CAWSAGGGGQPQHF. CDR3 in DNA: TGTGCCTGGAGTGCCGGGGGCGGTGGTCAGCCCCAGCATTTT.